Listed below are T cell receptor beta chains from one sample, sequenced in a study of blood T cell repertoires in COVID-19. Profiling relied on immunoSEQ multiplex PCR, and the TCRdb table lists in-frame clones only, not all of them. The table has about 59,000 clones, approximately 78% seen once. The source material was peripheral blood. Receptors originate from an elderly man with acute or convalescent COVID-19. Both conserved end residues are part of each CDR3. Each record gives: D gene, clone size, J gene, V gene, CDR3 length, CDR3 protein, CDR3 DNA. A D gene is named only where the DNA matches it firmly. Clone sizes are given selectively: once, few, many, or a class where the clone is expanded.

>-|-|TRBJ1-2|TRBV7-9|11
CASSLDYGYTF
TGTGCCAGCAGCTTAGACTATGGCTACACCTTT
>-|-|TRBJ2-7|TRBV2|12
CASSDQVREQYF
TGTGCCAGCAGTGATCAGGTTCGCGAGCAGTACTTC
>TRBD2|once|TRBJ2-3|TRBV19|15
CASSTTSGGTDTQYF
TGTGCCAGTAGTACGACTAGCGGGGGGACAGATACGCAGTATTTT
>TRBD1|once|TRBJ1-3|TRBV2|20
CASSVFPIPGQGVSGNTIYF
TGTGCCAGCAGTGTATTCCCAATTCCGGGACAGGGGGTTTCTGGAAACACCATATATTTT
>-|-|TRBJ1-5|TRBV2|16
CASSELGMRGNQPQHF
TGTGCCAGCAGTGAACTGGGTATGCGGGGGAATCAGCCCCAGCATTTT
>TRBD1|few|TRBJ2-5|TRBV27|15
CASSFSTGAQETQYF
TGTGCCAGCAGTTTTTCCACAGGGGCGCAAGAGACCCAGTACTTC
>TRBD1|-|TRBJ1-2|TRBV19|14
CASTSGQGNYGYTF
TGTGCCAGTACCTCGGGACAGGGGAACTATGGCTACACCTTC
>-|-|TRBJ2-2|TRBV7-2|17
CASSLGGRGGNTGELFF
TGTGCCAGCAGCTTAGGGGGTAGGGGGGGAAACACCGGGGAGCTGTTTTTT
>-|-|TRBJ1-1|TRBV18|15
CASSPISGEDTEAFF
TGTGCCAGCTCACCCATCTCGGGGGAGGACACTGAAGCTTTCTTT
>TRBD2|-|TRBJ2-7|TRBV6-5|13
CASSKRESYEQYF
TGTGCCAGCAGCAAGCGGGAGAGTTACGAGCAGTACTTC
>TRBD2|-|TRBJ2-1|TRBV7-2|16
CASSGTSGRVGNEQFF
TGTGCCAGCAGCGGGACTAGCGGGAGGGTCGGGAATGAGCAGTTCTTC
>TRBD1|-|TRBJ2-7|TRBV5-6|16
CASRGTPGQGGYEQYF
TGTGCCAGCAGAGGAACTCCGGGACAGGGGGGGTACGAGCAGTACTTC
>-|few|TRBJ1-1|TRBV29-1|14
CSVYKLGVNTEAFF
TGCAGCGTTTATAAGCTAGGGGTCAACACTGAAGCTTTCTTT
>-|-|TRBJ1-3|TRBV15|14
CATSLGREGNTIYF
TGTGCCACCAGCCTTGGGCGAGAAGGAAACACCATATATTTT
>TRBD1|-|TRBJ2-5|TRBV29-1|12
CSVGEGAKTQYF
TGCAGCGTTGGAGAGGGGGCTAAGACCCAGTACTTC
>-|-|TRBJ2-7|TRBV5-4|14
CASSLRTDTGEQYF
TGTGCCAGCAGCTTGCGGACGGATACGGGGGAGCAGTACTTC
>TRBD2|-|TRBJ2-1|TRBV18|15
CASSPTLAGDNEQFF
TGTGCCAGCTCACCAACCCTAGCGGGGGACAATGAGCAGTTCTTC
>TRBD1|-|TRBJ2-1|TRBV27|14
CASSLGQGRGEQFF
TGTGCCAGCAGCCTAGGACAGGGACGGGGTGAGCAGTTCTTC
>TRBD1|-|TRBJ1-4|TRBV2|14
CASSRTGLNEKLFF
TGTGCCAGCAGTCGGACAGGCTTGAATGAAAAACTGTTTTTT
>TRBD1|few|TRBJ2-7|TRBV18|14
CASSPGQLGYEQYF
TGTGCCAGCTCACCGGGACAGCTGGGCTACGAGCAGTACTTC
>TRBD1|-|TRBJ2-7|TRBV12-5|14
CASGSGTGRYEQYF
TGTGCTAGTGGTTCCGGGACAGGGAGGTACGAGCAGTACTTC
>TRBD1|-|TRBJ2-1|TRBV19|16
CASSKKQGAIGNEQFF
TGTGCCAGTAGTAAGAAACAGGGGGCGATAGGCAATGAGCAGTTCTTC
>TRBD2|once|TRBJ2-5|TRBV2|17
CASREGASGRARTTQYF
TGTGCCAGCAGAGAAGGGGCTAGCGGGAGAGCCCGGACGACCCAGTACTTC
>-|-|TRBJ1-2|TRBV2|13
CASSAGTSYGYTF
TGTGCCAGCAGTGCCGGGACAAGCTATGGCTACACCTTC
>-|-|TRBJ1-2|TRBV5-1|14
CASSSSTAPYGYTF
TGCGCCAGCAGCTCTTCGACAGCACCCTATGGCTACACCTTC